The present entry profiles one T cell receptor (beta chain) with its context. The antigen is not known. This entry comes from a study of cytomegalovirus exposure and HLA in healthy donors. Study results and limitations: For TCR beta chains, V- and J-gene trimming was later linked to a missense DCLRE1C variant. CMV antigen specificity of three CMV-associated chains was confirmed in vitro.

Though probably carrying unrecorded immune exposures, donors were nominally healthy at sampling. PCR employed 60 Vbeta and 13 Jbeta primers. Authors' processing steps: In a later analysis, 79 million or so unique TCR beta chains included roughly 11 million shared by two or more donors. Profiling relied on immunoSEQ multiplex PCR, and the TCRdb table lists in-frame clones only, not all of them. V and J calls plus clone size are reproduced from that table; the DNA served to infer D and trimming. The data hold over 200,000 clones, with roughly 82% observed a single time. Sample: PBMCs. The receptor's source is a woman in her thirties or forties in good health and CMV-seropositive.

CDR3 sequence (DNA): TGTGCCAGCAGCCCGCGGACAGGGGGGGGTGAAAAACTGTTTTTT. Translation gives CASSPRTGGGEKLFF. V usage is TRBV13 and J usage is TRBJ1-4; 10 bases are shared with TRBD1. Germline V gene lookup returns CDR1 PRHDT and CDR2 FYEKMQ (reference sequence). The CDR3 has 15 amino acids. J was trimmed by 7 bases and V by 5 bases; bases with no gene match: 7.